Presented here are 9 T cell receptor beta chains from one specimen sequenced in a study of shared clonotypes between healthy human individuals (dated by TCRdb to 2018 to 2020). Receptor amplification or capture employed the immunoSEQ multiplex PCR assay. TCRdb mirrors the immuneACCESS table, restricted to in-frame sequences. Some clones are absent from its copies; in checked studies, under half trace to an unresolved V gene, and the reason for the others is unknown. The sample contains millions of clones, just over 90% of them found a single time. Clones ranked in the top ten supply around 0.15% of the sample. Sequenced: naive CD4+ T cells sorted from blood. Reading the label with the study, this specimen's cell subset or site is: CD45RA+ positively selected. The receptors were sampled from a young man in good health.

On this clone itself: Within the sample, other DNA sequences also encode this same CDR3. The chain combines TRBV4-3 with TRBJ1-1, with D uncertain. The germline V gene encodes CDR1 LGHNA and CDR2 YSLEER. This CDR3 comprises 14 residues. The ends were cut back, 0 bases at V and 1 base at J, with 6 bases in the middle. CDR3 region: CASSQEPRNTEAFF. CDR3 nucleotide sequence: TGCGCCAGCAGCCAAGAACCCCGGAACACTGAAGCTTTCTTT.

The chain has TRBV19 and TRBJ1-5; 7 bases map to TRBD1. The CDR3 totals 14 residues. The J segment lost 5 bases and the V segment lost 6 bases, leaving 7 bases of the junction unmatched. In germline, CDR1 is LNHDA, CDR2 SQIVND (reference sequence). The CDR3 bases are TGTGCCAGTAGAGATACAGGGGCGGATCAGCCCCAGCATTTT. It encodes CASRDTGADQPQHF.

The chain combines TRBV19 with TRBJ1-5; the D is unclear. CDR3 length: 15 amino acids. CDR1 and CDR2 from the germline V gene are LNHDA and SQIVND (reference sequence). V gave up 7 bases and J gave up 0 bases, with 13 bases separating them. The CDR3 loop is CASTIGSYSNQPQHF. For the CDR3, the DNA is TGTGCCAGTACCATTGGGAGTTATAGCAATCAGCCCCAGCATTTT.

The rearrangement uses TRBV4-1 and TRBJ2-3; TRBD2 aligns across 9 bases. Trimming cost V 3 bases and J 1 base; bases outside gene matches: 8. CDR1 MGHRA and CDR2 YSYEKL come from the germline V gene. The CDR3 runs 17 residues. The CDR3 spells CASSHPGGGRGTDTQYF. The CDR3 nucleotides read TGCGCCAGCAGCCATCCGGGGGGCGGGAGGGGCACAGATACGCAGTATTTT.

The V and J genes are TRBV30 and TRBJ1-5; tentative D call: TRBD1 (6 bases). Germline V CDR1 and CDR2: GTSNPN, SVGIG (reference sequence). The CDR3 loop spans 15 amino acids. Trimming cost V 1 base and J 10 bases, with 20 bases left between them. The CDR3 reads CAWSASAQGLLPQHF. In DNA form, the CDR3 reads TGTGCCTGGAGTGCGTCCGCACAGGGACTACTACCCCAGCATTTT. Combining the CDR3 with reference TRBV30 and TRBJ1-5 gives the whole variable domain SQTIHQWPATLVQPVGSPLSLECTVEGTSNPNLYWYRQAAGRGLQLLFYSVGIGQISSEVPQNLSASRPQDRQFILSSKKLLLSDSGFYLCAWSASAQGLLPQHFGDGTRLSIL.

The chain is built from TRBV19 and TRBJ1-1, with unresolved D. The germline gives CDR1 LNHDA, CDR2 SQIVND (reference sequence). CDR3 size: 17 residues. Trimming removed 5 bases from V and 2 bases from J, with 21 bases in between. The CDR3, as DNA: TGTGCCAGTAGTCCCTTCCAGACATCTACTACTAACACTGAAGCTTTCTTT. It encodes CASSPFQTSTTNTEAFF.

The V call is TRBV30, the J call TRBJ1-3; D is uncertain. With 7 bases removed from V and 1 base from J, the gap between germline ends came to 14 bases. Germline assignment: CDR1 GTSNPN and CDR2 SVGIG (reference sequence). This CDR3 is 14 amino acids long. CDR3 in amino acids: CASLLSGSGNTIYF. As DNA, the CDR3 is TGTGCCTCCCTCTTATCGGGATCTGGAAACACCATATATTTT.

The chain combines TRBV7-3 with TRBJ2-7; D call uncertain. This CDR3 comprises 13 residues. CDR1 is SGHTA, CDR2 FQGTGA, per germline. V was cut by 3 bases and J by 1 base, with 7 bases left in between. The CDR3 sequence: CASSFAISYEQYF. CDR3 in DNA: TGTGCCAGCAGCTTCGCCATATCCTACGAGCAGTACTTC.

In regard to this clone: One end of the junction varies from germline; a read error may be responsible. V usage is TRBV6-6 and J usage is TRBJ2-1, with no clear D. Looked up from germline, CDR1 is MNHNY and CDR2 is SVGAGI (reference sequence). This CDR3 has 14 residues. Here the CDR3 reads CASSYEVTYDEQFF. As DNA, the CDR3 is TGTGCCAGCAGTTACGAAGTAACCTACGATGAGCAGTTCTTC.